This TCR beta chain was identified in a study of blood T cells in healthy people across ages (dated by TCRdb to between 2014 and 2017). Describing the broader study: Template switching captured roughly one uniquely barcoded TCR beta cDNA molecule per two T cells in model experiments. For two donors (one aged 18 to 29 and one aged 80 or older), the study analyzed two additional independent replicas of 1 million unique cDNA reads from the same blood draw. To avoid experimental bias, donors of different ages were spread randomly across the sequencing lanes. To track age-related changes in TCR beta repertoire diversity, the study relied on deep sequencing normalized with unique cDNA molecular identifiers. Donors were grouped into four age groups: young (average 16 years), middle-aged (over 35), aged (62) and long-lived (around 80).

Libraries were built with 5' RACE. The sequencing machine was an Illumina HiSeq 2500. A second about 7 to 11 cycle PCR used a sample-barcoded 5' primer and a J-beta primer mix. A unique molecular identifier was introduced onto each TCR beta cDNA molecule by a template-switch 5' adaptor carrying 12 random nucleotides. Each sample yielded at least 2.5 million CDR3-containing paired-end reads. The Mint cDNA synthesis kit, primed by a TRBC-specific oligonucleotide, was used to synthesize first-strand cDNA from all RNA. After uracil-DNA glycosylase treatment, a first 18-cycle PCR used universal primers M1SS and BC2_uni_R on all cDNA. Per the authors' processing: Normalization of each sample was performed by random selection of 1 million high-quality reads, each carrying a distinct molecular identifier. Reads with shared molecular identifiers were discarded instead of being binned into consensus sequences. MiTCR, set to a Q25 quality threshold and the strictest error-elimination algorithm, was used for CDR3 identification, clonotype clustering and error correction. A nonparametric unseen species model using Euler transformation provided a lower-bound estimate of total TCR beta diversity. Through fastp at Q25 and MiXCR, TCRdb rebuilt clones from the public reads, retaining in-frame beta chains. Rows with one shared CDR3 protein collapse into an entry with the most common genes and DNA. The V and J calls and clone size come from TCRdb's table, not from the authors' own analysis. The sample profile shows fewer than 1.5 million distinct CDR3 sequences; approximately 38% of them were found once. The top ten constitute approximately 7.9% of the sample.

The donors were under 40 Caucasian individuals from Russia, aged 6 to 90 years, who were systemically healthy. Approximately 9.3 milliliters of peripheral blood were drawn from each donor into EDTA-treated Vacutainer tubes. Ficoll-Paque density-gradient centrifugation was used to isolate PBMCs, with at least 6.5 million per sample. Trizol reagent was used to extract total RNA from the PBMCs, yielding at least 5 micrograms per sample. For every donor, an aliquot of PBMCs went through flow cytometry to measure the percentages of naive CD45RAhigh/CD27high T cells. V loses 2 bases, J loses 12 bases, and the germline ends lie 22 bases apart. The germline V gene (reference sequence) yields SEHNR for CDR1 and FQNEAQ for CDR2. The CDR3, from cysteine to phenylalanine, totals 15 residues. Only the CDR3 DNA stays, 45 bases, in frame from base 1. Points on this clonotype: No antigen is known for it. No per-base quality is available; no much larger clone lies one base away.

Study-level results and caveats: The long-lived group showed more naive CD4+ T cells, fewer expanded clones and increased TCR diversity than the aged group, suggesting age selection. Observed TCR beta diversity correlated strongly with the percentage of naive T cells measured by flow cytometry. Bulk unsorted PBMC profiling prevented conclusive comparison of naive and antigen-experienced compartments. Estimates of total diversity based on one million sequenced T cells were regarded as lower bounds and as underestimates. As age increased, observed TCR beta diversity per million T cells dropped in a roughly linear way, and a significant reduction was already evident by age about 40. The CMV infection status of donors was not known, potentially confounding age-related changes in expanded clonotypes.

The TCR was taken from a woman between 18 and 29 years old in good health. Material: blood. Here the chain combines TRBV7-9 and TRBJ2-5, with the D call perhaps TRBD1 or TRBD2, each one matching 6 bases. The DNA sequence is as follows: TGTGCCAGCAGCTTATCCCCTGGCGGGACAAAAACCAAGTACTTC. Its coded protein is CASSLSPGGTKTKYF.